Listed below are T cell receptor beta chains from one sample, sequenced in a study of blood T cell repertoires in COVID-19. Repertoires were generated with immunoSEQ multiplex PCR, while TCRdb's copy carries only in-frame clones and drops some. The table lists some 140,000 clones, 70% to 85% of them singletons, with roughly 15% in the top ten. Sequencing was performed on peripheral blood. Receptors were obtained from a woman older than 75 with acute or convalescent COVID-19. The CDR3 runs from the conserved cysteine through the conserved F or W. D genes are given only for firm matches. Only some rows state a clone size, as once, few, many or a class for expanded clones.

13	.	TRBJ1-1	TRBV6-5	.	CASSRRGNTEAFF	TGTGCCAGCAGTAGACGGGGAAACACTGAAGCTTTCTTT
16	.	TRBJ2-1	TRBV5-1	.	CASSLEPAEHYNEQFF	TGCGCCAGCAGCTTGGAACCAGCGGAGCACTACAATGAGCAGTTCTTC
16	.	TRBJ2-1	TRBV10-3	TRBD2	CAIRTSGGAADNEQFF	TGTGCCATCAGGACTAGCGGGGGGGCGGCTGACAATGAGCAGTTCTTC
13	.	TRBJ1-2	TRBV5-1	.	CASSFETVRGYTF	TGCGCCAGCAGCTTTGAGACAGTACGCGGCTACACCTTC
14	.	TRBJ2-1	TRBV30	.	CAWSVSSTQDEQFF	TGTGCCTGGAGTGTTTCGTCGACCCAGGATGAGCAGTTCTTC
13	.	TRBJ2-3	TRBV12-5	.	CASGWLASDTQYF	TGTGCTAGTGGGTGGCTAGCGTCAGATACGCAGTATTTT
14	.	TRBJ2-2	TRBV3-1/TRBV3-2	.	CASSPGLNTGELFF	TGTGCCAGCAGCCCGGGACTCAACACCGGGGAGCTGTTTTTT
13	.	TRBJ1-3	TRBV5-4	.	CASSLQGGNTIYF	TGTGCCAGCAGCTTGCAGGGGGGAAACACCATATATTTT
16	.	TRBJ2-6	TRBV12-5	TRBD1	CASGQRTGVGANVLTF	TGTGCTAGTGGTCAGAGGACAGGGGTGGGGGCCAACGTCCTGACTTTC
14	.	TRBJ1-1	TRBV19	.	CASSIRREDTEAFF	TGTGCCAGTAGTATACGTAGGGAGGACACTGAAGCTTTCTTT
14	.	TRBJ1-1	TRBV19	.	CATRAPGENTEAFF	TGTGCCACCCGGGCCCCGGGAGAGAACACTGAAGCTTTCTTT
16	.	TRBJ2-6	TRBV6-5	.	CASSYSATGTANVLTF	TGTGCCAGCAGTTACTCTGCTACCGGGACAGCCAACGTCCTGACTTTC
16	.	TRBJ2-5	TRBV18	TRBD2	CASSPPGLAGGETQYF	TGTGCCAGCTCACCACCGGGACTAGCGGGGGGAGAGACCCAGTACTTC
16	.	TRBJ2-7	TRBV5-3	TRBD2	CARSLAGGVSSYEQYF	TGTGCCAGAAGCTTGGCCGGGGGGGTCAGCTCCTACGAGCAGTACTTC
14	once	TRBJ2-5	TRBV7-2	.	CASSLAGGPETQYF	TGTGCCAGCAGCTTAGCGGGGGGGCCGGAGACCCAGTACTTC
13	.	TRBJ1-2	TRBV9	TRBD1	CASSDRGGYGYTF	TGTGCCAGCAGCGACAGGGGTGGCTATGGCTACACCTTC
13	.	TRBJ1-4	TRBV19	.	CASSKQPGEKLFF	TGTGCCAGTAGTAAACAGCCCGGTGAAAAACTGTTTTTT
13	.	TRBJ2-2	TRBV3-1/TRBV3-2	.	CASSRGDSGELFF	TGTGCCAGCAGCCGAGGGGACTCCGGGGAGCTGTTTTTT
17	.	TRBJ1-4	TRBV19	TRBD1	CASSAPGQATTNEKLFF	TGTGCCAGTAGTGCCCCGGGACAGGCTACAACTAATGAAAAACTGTTTTTT
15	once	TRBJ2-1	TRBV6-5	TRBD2	CASRSSGRMYNEQFF	TGTGCCAGCAGATCGAGCGGGAGGATGTACAATGAGCAGTTCTTC
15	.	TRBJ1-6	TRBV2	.	CASIFLQGSNSPLHF	TGTGCCAGCATCTTTCTTCAGGGTTCCAATTCACCCCTCCACTTT
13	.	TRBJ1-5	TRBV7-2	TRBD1	CASSPDRAQPQHF	TGTGCCAGCAGCCCTGACAGGGCTCAGCCCCAGCATTTT
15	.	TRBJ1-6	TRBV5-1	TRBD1	CASSSTGGGNSPLHF	TGCGCCAGCAGCTCTACAGGGGGAGGAAATTCACCCCTCCACTTT
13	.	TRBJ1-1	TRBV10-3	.	CAISEEGATEAFF	TGTGCCATCAGTGAGGAGGGAGCTACTGAAGCTTTCTTT
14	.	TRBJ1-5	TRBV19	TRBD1	CASSITGDNQPQHF	TGTGCCAGTAGTATTACAGGGGACAATCAGCCCCAGCATTTT
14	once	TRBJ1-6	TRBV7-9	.	CASSSWDFTSPLHF	TGTGCCAGCAGCTCGTGGGACTTTACGTCCCCCCTCCACTTT
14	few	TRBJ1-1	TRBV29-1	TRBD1	CSVRTGRLNTEAFF	TGCAGCGTTAGGACAGGGCGCCTGAACACTGAAGCTTTCTTT
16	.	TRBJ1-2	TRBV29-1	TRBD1	CSVAPRTGGEDYGYTF	TGCAGCGTTGCACCAAGAACAGGGGGGGAGGACTATGGCTACACCTTC
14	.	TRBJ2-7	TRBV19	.	CASSPRSFAYEQYF	TGTGCCAGTAGTCCGCGTTCGTTCGCCTACGAGCAGTACTTC
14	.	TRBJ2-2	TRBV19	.	CASRDSRNTGELFF	TGTGCCAGTAGAGACAGCCGCAACACCGGGGAGCTGTTTTTT
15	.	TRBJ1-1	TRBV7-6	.	CASSLGPGVGTEAFF	TGTGCCAGCAGCTTAGGCCCAGGGGTTGGCACTGAAGCTTTCTTT
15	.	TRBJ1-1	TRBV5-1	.	CASSLYRTANTEAFF	TGCGCCAGCAGCTTGTACAGGACAGCCAACACTGAAGCTTTCTTT
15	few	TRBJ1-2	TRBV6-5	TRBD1	CASSSNQGARYGYTF	TGTGCCAGCAGTTCCAATCAGGGGGCGAGGTATGGCTACACCTTC
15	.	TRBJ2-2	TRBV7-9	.	CASSQWGSGTGELFF	TGTGCCAGCAGCCAGTGGGGTAGCGGCACCGGGGAGCTGTTTTTT
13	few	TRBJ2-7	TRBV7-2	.	CASSLGGVNEQYF	TGTGCCAGCAGCTTAGGAGGTGTCAACGAGCAGTACTTC
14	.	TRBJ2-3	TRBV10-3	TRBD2	CAISAAGGTDTQYF	TGTGCCATCAGTGCAGCGGGGGGCACAGATACGCAGTATTTT
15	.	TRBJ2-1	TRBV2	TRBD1	CASRKTGGSYNEQFF	TGTGCCAGCAGAAAGACAGGGGGCTCGTACAATGAGCAGTTCTTC
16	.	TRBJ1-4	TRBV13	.	CASSVDRGATNEKLFF	TGTGCCAGCAGCGTGGACAGAGGAGCAACTAATGAAAAACTGTTTTTT
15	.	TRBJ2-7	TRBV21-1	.	CASSTSSGEGSEQYF	TGTGCCAGCAGCACATCTAGCGGTGAGGGTAGCGAGCAGTACTTC